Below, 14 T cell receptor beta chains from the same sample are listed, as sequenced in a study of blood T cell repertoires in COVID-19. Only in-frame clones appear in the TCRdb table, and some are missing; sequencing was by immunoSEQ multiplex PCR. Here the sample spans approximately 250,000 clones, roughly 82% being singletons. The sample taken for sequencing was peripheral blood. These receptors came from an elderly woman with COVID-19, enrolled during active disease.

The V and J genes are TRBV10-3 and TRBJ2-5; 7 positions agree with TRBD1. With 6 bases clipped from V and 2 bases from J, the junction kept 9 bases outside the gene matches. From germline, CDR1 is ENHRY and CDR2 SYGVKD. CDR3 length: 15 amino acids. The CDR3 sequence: CAISPGTADQETQYF. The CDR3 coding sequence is TGTGCCATCAGCCCCGGGACAGCCGATCAAGAGACCCAGTACTTC.

CDR3 nucleotide sequence: TGCAGCGTTGAAGATCTGCGACAGCACAGCACAGATACGCAGTATTTT. Protein: CSVEDLRQHSTDTQYF. The gene calls are TRBV29-1 and TRBJ2-3, with D possibly TRBD1 on 5 matching bases. The CDR3 has 16 residues. Trimming took 0 bases from V and 0 from J, leaving 13 bases between them. Germline V gene sequence: CDR1 SQVTM, CDR2 ANQGSEA.

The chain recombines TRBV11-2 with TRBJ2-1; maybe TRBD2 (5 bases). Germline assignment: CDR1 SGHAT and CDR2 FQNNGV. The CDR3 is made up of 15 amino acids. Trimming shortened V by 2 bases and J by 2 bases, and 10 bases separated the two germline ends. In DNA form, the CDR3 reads TGTGCCAGCAGCTTACGGGGAGACCCCTACAATGAGCAGTTCTTC. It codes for CASSLRGDPYNEQFF.

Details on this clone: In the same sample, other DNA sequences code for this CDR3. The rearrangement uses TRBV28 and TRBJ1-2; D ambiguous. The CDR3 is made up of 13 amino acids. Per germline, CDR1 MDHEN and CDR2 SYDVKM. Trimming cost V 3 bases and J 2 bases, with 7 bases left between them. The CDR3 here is CASSLGGNYGYTF. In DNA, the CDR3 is TGTGCCAGCAGTTTGGGAGGGAACTATGGCTACACCTTC.

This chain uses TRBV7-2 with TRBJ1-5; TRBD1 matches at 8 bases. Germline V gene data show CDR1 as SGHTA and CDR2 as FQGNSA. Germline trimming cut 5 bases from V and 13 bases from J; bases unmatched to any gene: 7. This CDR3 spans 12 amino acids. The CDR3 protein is CASSPLGQGQHF. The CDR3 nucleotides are TGTGCCAGCAGCCCCCTCGGACAGGGACAGCATTTT.

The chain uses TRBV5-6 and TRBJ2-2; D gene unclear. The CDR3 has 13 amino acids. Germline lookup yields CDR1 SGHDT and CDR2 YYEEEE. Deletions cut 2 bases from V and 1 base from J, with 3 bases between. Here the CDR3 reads CASSFQNTGELFF. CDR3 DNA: TGTGCCAGCAGCTTCCAGAACACCGGGGAGCTGTTTTTT.

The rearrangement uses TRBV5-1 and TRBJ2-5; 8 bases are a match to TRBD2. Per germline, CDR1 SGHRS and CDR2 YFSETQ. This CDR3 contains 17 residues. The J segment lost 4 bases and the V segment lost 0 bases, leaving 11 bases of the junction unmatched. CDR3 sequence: CASSLGGSGNRGETQYF. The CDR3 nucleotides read TGCGCCAGCAGCTTGGGGGGTAGCGGGAATCGTGGAGAGACCCAGTACTTC.

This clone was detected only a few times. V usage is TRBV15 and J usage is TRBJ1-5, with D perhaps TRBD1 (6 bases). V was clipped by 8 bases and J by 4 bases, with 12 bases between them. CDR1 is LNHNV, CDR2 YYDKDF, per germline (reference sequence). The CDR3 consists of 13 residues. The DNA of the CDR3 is TGTGCCACCGGGGGGGGCAGGAATCAGCCCCAGCATTTT. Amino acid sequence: CATGGGRNQPQHF.

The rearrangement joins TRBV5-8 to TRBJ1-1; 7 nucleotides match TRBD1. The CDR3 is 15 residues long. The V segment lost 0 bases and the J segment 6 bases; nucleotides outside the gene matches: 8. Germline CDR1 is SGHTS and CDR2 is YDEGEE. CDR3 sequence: CASSLVGQKIPEAFF. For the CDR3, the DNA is TGTGCCAGCAGCTTGGTGGGACAGAAGATACCTGAAGCTTTCTTT.

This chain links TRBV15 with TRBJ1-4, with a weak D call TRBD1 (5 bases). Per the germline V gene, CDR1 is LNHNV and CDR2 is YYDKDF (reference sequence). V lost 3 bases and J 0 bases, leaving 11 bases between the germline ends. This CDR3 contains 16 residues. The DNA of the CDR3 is TGTGCCACCAGCAGGGGGCGGGATGCAACTAATGAAAAACTGTTTTTT. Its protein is CATSRGRDATNEKLFF. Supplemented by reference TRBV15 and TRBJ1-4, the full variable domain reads DAMVIQNPRYQVTQFGKPVTLSCSQTLNHNVMYWYQQKSSQAPKLLFHYYDKDFNNEADTPDNFQSRRPNTSFCFLDIRSPGLGDTAMYLCATSRGRDATNEKLFFGSGTQLSVL.

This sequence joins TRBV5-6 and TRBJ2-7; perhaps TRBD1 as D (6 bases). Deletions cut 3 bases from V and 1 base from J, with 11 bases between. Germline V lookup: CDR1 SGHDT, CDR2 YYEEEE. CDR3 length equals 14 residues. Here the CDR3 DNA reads TGTGCCAGCAGCTCGCCGACAGGTTCCTACGAGCAGTACTTC. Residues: CASSSPTGSYEQYF. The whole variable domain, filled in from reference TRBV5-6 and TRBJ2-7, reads DAGVTQSPTHLIKTRGQQVTLRCSPKSGHDTVSWYQQALGQGPQFIFQYYEEEERQRGNFPDRFSGHQFPNYSSELNVNALLLGDSALYLCASSSPTGSYEQYFGPGTRLTVT.

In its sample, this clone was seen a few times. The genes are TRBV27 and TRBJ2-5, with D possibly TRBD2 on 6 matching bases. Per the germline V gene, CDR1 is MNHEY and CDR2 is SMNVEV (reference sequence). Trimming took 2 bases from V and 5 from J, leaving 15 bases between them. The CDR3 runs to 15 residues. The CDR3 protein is CASSLGTSFGETQYF. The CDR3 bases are TGTGCCAGCAGTTTAGGGACTTCCTTTGGGGAGACCCAGTACTTC.

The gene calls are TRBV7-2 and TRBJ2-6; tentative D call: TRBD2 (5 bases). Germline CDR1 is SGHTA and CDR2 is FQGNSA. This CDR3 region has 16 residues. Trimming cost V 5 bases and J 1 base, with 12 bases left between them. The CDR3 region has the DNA TGTGCCAGCAGCACAAGGTCGGGGTCTGGGGCCAACGTCCTGACTTTC. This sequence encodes CASSTRSGSGANVLTF.

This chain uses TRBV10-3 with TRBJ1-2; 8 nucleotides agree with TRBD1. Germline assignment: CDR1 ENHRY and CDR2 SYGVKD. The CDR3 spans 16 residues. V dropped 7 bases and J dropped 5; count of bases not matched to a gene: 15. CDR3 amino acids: CAIKGQGAQNMYGYTF. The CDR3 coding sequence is TGTGCCATCAAGGGGCAGGGGGCGCAGAATATGTATGGCTACACCTTC.